Following are 32 T cell receptor beta chains from one sample sequenced in a study of CD8+CD57+ T cells in acquired aplastic anemia. Flow cytometry had shown expanded CD8+CD57+ cells in the patients chosen for sequencing. For CDR3 and TCR beta VDJ profiling, genomic DNA was the template used. MiXCR was run by TCRdb on the reads, yielding one entry per CDR3 protein. Of hundreds of thousands of distinct CDR3 sequences listed, roughly 34% are singletons. Sample: sorted CD4+, CD8+, or CD8+CD57+ T cells (not recorded which) from PBMCs. Receptors originate from a human donor with aplastic anemia.

The CDR3 protein is CASRSTGVSGNTIYF. The DNA for the CDR3 is TGTGCCAGCAGATCTACAGGAGTCTCTGGAAACACCATATATTTT. V is TRBV12-3 or TRBV12-4 and J is TRBJ1-3, with D possibly being TRBD1 (5 bases). The V end lost 6 bases, the J end lost 0 bases, and 12 bases lay between the germline ends. The CDR3 is made up of 15 amino acids.

In its sample, this clonotype was seen many times. The J gene is TRBJ1-2, the V gene TRBV7-2; D is unclear. The V and J ends lost 1 base and 0 bases respectively, with 9 bases between them. Per germline, CDR1 SGHTA and CDR2 FQGNSA. The length of the CDR3 is 15 residues. The CDR3 nucleotides read TGTGCCAGCAGCTTAGAGGCCGCCCCTAACTATGGCTACACCTTC. Translation gives CASSLEAAPNYGYTF.

This clonotype was detected ten times or more. The chain recombines TRBV29-1 with TRBJ2-1, with 7 bases identical to TRBD1. Germline V gene data show CDR1 as SQVTM and CDR2 as ANQGSEA. The CDR3 totals 14 residues. J lost 6 bases, V lost 3 bases, and 8 bases had no gene match. In DNA, the CDR3 is TGCAGCGTTGACTCGGCACACAGGGGCAATGAGCAGTTCTTC. Translation gives CSVDSAHRGNEQFF.

There are a few counts of this clonotype. The V and J genes are TRBV20-1 and TRBJ2-7; 14 bases align to TRBD2. V lost 5 bases, J lost 2 bases, and 2 bases stayed unmatched. CDR1 and CDR2 (germline): DFQATT, SNEGSKA (reference sequence). The CDR3 length is 14 residues. The CDR3 loop reads CSAQTSGGAYEQYF. The CDR3 nucleotides are TGCAGTGCTCAGACTAGCGGGGGGGCCTACGAGCAGTACTTC.

As to this clonotype: This may be a read error: a much more frequent sequence differs by one nucleotide. The genes are TRBV6-1 and TRBJ1-6; 7 positions match TRBD1. The CDR3 loop spans 13 amino acids. CDR1 is MNHNS and CDR2 is SASEGT in the germline V gene. The CDR3 DNA is TGTACCAGCAACTACAGGGGCAATTCACCCCTCCACTTT. Translation: CTSNYRGNSPLHF.

This clonotype was counted only a few times. This sequence joins TRBV12-5 and TRBJ2-3; a possible D gene is TRBD2 (5 bases). CDR3 length: 13 residues. V shed 5 bases and J shed 3 bases, with 9 bases lying between them. Germline CDR1 LGHNT, CDR2 FRNRAP. CDR3 in amino acids: CASGRTDTDTQYF. CDR3 sequence (DNA): TGTGCTAGTGGTCGGACTGATACAGATACGCAGTATTTT. Looking up the rest from reference TRBV12-5 and TRBJ2-3 gives the full variable domain: DARVTQTPRHKVTEMGQEVTMRCQPILGHNTVFWYRQTMMQGLELLAYFRNRAPLDDSGMPKDRFSAEMPDATLATLKIQPSEPRDSAVYFCASGRTDTDTQYFGPGTRLTVL.

The chain employs TRBV7-3 and TRBJ2-5; possibly TRBD1 or TRBD2 for D (5 bases each). Germline CDR1 SGHTA, CDR2 FQGTGA. Trimming took off 5 bases at V and 9 bases at J, with 16 bases between the two ends. The CDR3 has 13 amino acids. The CDR3 nucleotides are TGTGCCAGCAGCCGGGGAAGCCAAGGGGCCCAGTACTTC. Residues: CASSRGSQGAQYF.

V is TRBV14 and J is TRBJ2-1, with a possible D match to TRBD2 (6 bases). This CDR3 contains 16 residues. V was shortened by 1 base and J by 6 bases, with 16 bases between the two germline ends. Per germline, CDR1 SGHDN and CDR2 FVKESK. The CDR3 sequence: CASSQGGGVFVNEQFF. CDR3 DNA: TGTGCCAGCAGCCAAGGAGGAGGGGTGTTTGTCAATGAGCAGTTCTTC. Together with reference TRBV14 and TRBJ2-1, the CDR3 gives the full variable domain: EAGVTQFPSHSVIEKGQTVTLRCDPISGHDNLYWYRRVMGKEIKFLLHFVKESKQDESGMPNNRFLAERTGGTYSTLKVQPAELEDSGVYFCASSQGGGVFVNEQFFGPGTRLTVL.

Only a few counts were recorded for this clonotype. DNA of the CDR3: TGCGCCAGCAGCTTGTTGAAGCTAGCGGGGGACACAGATACGCAGTATTTT. This codes for CASSLLKLAGDTDTQYF. The chain couples TRBV5-1 to TRBJ2-3; 10 bases are a match to TRBD2. After removal of 1 base from V and 2 bases from J, the junction contained 7 bases not matched to a gene. The V gene's germline CDR1 is SGHRS and CDR2 YFSETQ. The CDR3 length is 17 residues.

In regard to this clonotype: Sequence at one end of the junction differs from germline and may be a read error. The J gene is TRBJ2-3, the V gene TRBV24-1; no firm D call. The CDR3 runs 14 residues. Germline V gene data show CDR1 as KGHDR and CDR2 as SFDVKD. The CDR3 DNA reads TGTGCCAGCAGTTTATTTACGGAGTCGGATACGCAGTATTTT. Translation gives CASSLFTESDTQYF.

The table lists this clonotype with a few counts. This chain joins TRBV2 and TRBJ1-6; 9 bases match TRBD1. Germline V gene sequence: CDR1 SNHLY, CDR2 FYNNEI. With 6 bases clipped from V and 5 bases from J, the junction kept 11 bases outside the gene matches. This CDR3 has 17 amino acids. The CDR3 DNA reads as TGTGCCAGCAGGGGAGGGGAGCGGACAGGGGATAATTCACCCCTCCACTTT. As protein: CASRGGERTGDNSPLHF.

The chain joins TRBV19 to TRBJ1-1; 7 positions agree with TRBD1. There are 13 residues in the CDR3. V shed 7 bases, J shed 9 bases, and the junction held 11 bases outside the gene matches. Germline lookup yields CDR1 LNHDA and CDR2 SQIVND (reference sequence). The CDR3 DNA is TGTGCCAGTACCACGACTAGACAGGGAAAAGCTTTCTTT. Amino acids: CASTTTRQGKAFF.

This clonotype was seen more than once but under ten times. This chain uses TRBV7-6 with TRBJ2-3; maybe TRBD1 (5 bases). The V gene lost 3 bases and the J gene lost 4 bases, with 14 bases spanning the gap. The CDR3 totals 15 residues. In germline, CDR1 is SGHVS, CDR2 FNYEAQ. CDR3 residues: CASSFGQGLADTQYF. CDR3 coding DNA: TGTGCCAGCAGCTTTGGCCAGGGCTTAGCAGATACGCAGTATTTT.

At least ten counts were recorded for this clonotype. The CDR3 loop is CSVLYRVDTEAFF. The CDR3 DNA follows: TGCAGCGTTTTGTACAGGGTCGATACTGAAGCTTTCTTT. The chain combines TRBV29-1 with TRBJ1-1, with D possibly being TRBD1 (6 bases). CDR3 size: 13 residues. The V and J ends lost 5 bases and 5 bases respectively, with 15 bases between them. Germline-derived CDR1 and CDR2 are SQVTM and ANQGSEA. Filled out from reference TRBV29-1 and TRBJ1-1, the complete variable domain reads SAVISQKPSRDICQRGTSLTIQCQVDSQVTMMFWYRQQPGQSLTLIATANQGSEATYESGFVIDKFPISRPNLTFSTLTVSNMSPEDSSIYLCSVLYRVDTEAFFGQGTRLTVV.

V gene TRBV25-1 combines with J gene TRBJ1-1; D may be TRBD1 (5 bases). The ends were cut back, 6 bases at V and 4 bases at J, with 15 bases in the middle. The CDR3 runs 14 residues. Germline assignment: CDR1 MGHDK and CDR2 SYGVNS. CDR3 protein: CASRAPGRGTEAFF. The CDR3 DNA reads TGTGCCAGCAGGGCCCCGGGTAGGGGCACTGAAGCTTTCTTT. Full variable domain (outside the CDR3, taken from reference TRBV25-1 and TRBJ1-1): EADIYQTPRYLVIGTGKKITLECSQTMGHDKMYWYQQDPGMELHLIHYSYGVNSTEKGDLSSESTVSRIRTEHFPLTLESARPSHTSQYLCASRAPGRGTEAFFGQGTRLTVV.

V and J are TRBV2 and TRBJ2-1, with TRBD1 as a possible D gene (6 bases). The germline gives CDR1 SNHLY, CDR2 FYNNEI. The germline V and J ends were trimmed by 5 bases and 10 bases, with 12 bases remaining between them. The CDR3 contains 12 residues. CDR3 protein: CASSSQGYEQFF. In DNA, the CDR3 is TGTGCCAGCAGTTCACAGGGTTACGAGCAGTTCTTC.

V is TRBV20-1 and J is TRBJ2-7, with 8 bases matching TRBD1. The CDR3 has 14 amino acids. With V trimmed by 6 bases and J by 6 bases, 13 bases remained unmatched. Per germline, CDR1 DFQATT and CDR2 SNEGSKA (reference sequence). CDR3 loop: CSAPGPGQASEQYF. The DNA for the CDR3 is TGCAGTGCCCCCGGACCGGGACAGGCTAGCGAGCAGTACTTC.

This clonotype was counted only a few times. The gene calls are TRBV20-1 and TRBJ2-1; the match to TRBD2 covers 11 bases. Germline CDR1 is DFQATT and CDR2 is SNEGSKA (reference sequence). V was pared by 6 bases and J by 5 bases, with 6 bases of the junction left unmatched. This CDR3 spans 14 amino acids. CDR3 sequence: CSAKGLADHNEQFF. In nucleotides, the CDR3 is TGCAGTGCCAAGGGACTAGCGGACCACAATGAGCAGTTCTTC.

The genes are TRBV24-1 and TRBJ1-1; perhaps TRBD1 as D (5 bases). With 11 bases removed from V and 4 bases from J, the gap between germline ends came to 16 bases. CDR1 and CDR2 from the germline V gene are KGHDR and SFDVKD. The CDR3 has 13 residues. The CDR3 DNA sequence: TGTGCCAGCAGCCAAGGGGCTTTCACTGAAGCTTTCTTT. Its translation: CASSQGAFTEAFF.

CDR3 in DNA: TGTGTCGTCGGGACACCTAAGCCCTTCATGAACACTGAAGCTTTCTTT. It is translated as CVVGTPKPFMNTEAFF. The chain employs TRBV19 and TRBJ1-1, with D tentatively TRBD1 (6 bases). This CDR3 spans 16 amino acids. CDR1 and CDR2 from the germline V gene are LNHDA and SQIVND (reference sequence).

This clonotype was recorded at least ten times. The chain uses TRBV20-1 and TRBJ2-7; tentative D call: TRBD2 (6 bases). This CDR3 is built from 13 residues. The germline V and J ends were trimmed by 6 bases and 0 bases, with 12 bases remaining between them. Germline V lookup: CDR1 DFQATT, CDR2 SNEGSKA (reference sequence). The CDR3 coding sequence is TGCAGTGCGCCACGGGGGAGCTCCTACGAGCAGTACTTC. It encodes CSAPRGSSYEQYF.

This chain joins TRBV10-3 and TRBJ2-7, with 11 bases that match TRBD2. The germline gives CDR1 ENHRY, CDR2 SYGVKD. The CDR3 runs to 15 residues. V trimming: 4 bases; J trimming: 3 bases; junction bases outside the gene matches: 5. The CDR3 is CAISARTSGFYEQYF. The CDR3 DNA is TGTGCCATCAGTGCCCGGACTAGCGGGTTCTACGAGCAGTACTTC.

As for this clonotype: At one of its ends the junction is not consistent with the germline gene, which may arise from a read error. The DNA of the CDR3 is TGTGCCAGCAGCTGGGCCCCAGGGGGTCAGGGCACTGAAGCTTTCTTT. Protein: CASSWAPGGQGTEAFF. V gene TRBV5-3 combines with J gene TRBJ1-1, with 7 bases identical to TRBD1. TRBV5-3 is noted as an ORF with a role that remains uncertain. The CDR3 sequence is 16 residues long.

The chain joins TRBV29-1 to TRBJ1-2; D is undetermined. V was shortened by 6 bases and J by 2 bases, with 13 bases between the two germline ends. The germline gives CDR1 SQVTM, CDR2 ANQGSEA. The CDR3 is 13 residues long. In DNA form, the CDR3 reads TGCAGCGTAACAAAAGACCTAAACTATGGCTACACCTTC. Protein product: CSVTKDLNYGYTF. Complete variable domain (other parts from reference TRBV29-1 and TRBJ1-2): SAVISQKPSRDICQRGTSLTIQCQVDSQVTMMFWYRQQPGQSLTLIATANQGSEATYESGFVIDKFPISRPNLTFSTLTVSNMSPEDSSIYLCSVTKDLNYGYTFGSGTRLTVV.

This clonotype was seen at least ten times. CDR3 residues: CASKITGYYEQYF. DNA of the CDR3: TGTGCCAGCAAAATTACAGGATACTACGAGCAGTACTTC. The rearrangement uses TRBV2 and TRBJ2-7; the D gene is possibly TRBD1 (5 bases). The germline V gene has CDR1 SNHLY and CDR2 FYNNEI. The CDR3 runs 13 residues. Trimming left V 7 bases short and J 3 bases short, with 13 bases between.

The V call is TRBV15, the J call TRBJ2-7; D possibly uses TRBD1 or TRBD2 (5 bases each). The CDR3 is 12 amino acids. Germline CDR1 LNHNV, CDR2 YYDKDF (reference sequence). V was cut by 6 bases and J by 5 bases, with 11 bases left in between. In nucleotides, the CDR3 is TGTGCCACCAGTATGGGGACCAACGAGCAGTACTTC. It encodes CATSMGTNEQYF. Supplemented by reference TRBV15 and TRBJ2-7, the full variable domain reads DAMVIQNPRYQVTQFGKPVTLSCSQTLNHNVMYWYQQKSSQAPKLLFHYYDKDFNNEADTPDNFQSRRPNTSFCFLDIRSPGLGDTAMYLCATSMGTNEQYFGPGTRLTVT.

This clonotype has more than one count but fewer than ten. The V and J genes are TRBV12-3 or TRBV12-4 and TRBJ2-3, with 10 bases fitting TRBD2. The CDR3 has 14 residues. Losses at the gene ends were 6 bases for V and 6 bases for J; bases not matched to a gene: 6. CDR3 sequence reads: CASRGAGGPDTQYF. CDR3 nucleotide sequence: TGTGCCAGCAGGGGAGCGGGGGGGCCCGATACGCAGTATTTT.

The rearrangement links TRBV10-3 to TRBJ2-3; 9 bases are shared with TRBD1. V lost 10 bases, J lost 4 bases, and 9 bases stayed unmatched. Germline V CDR1 and CDR2: ENHRY, SYGVKD. CDR3 length equals 14 residues. The CDR3 is CASVTGGAADTQYF. The CDR3 region has the DNA TGTGCCAGCGTCACAGGGGGCGCGGCAGATACGCAGTATTTT.

The chain recombines TRBV11-1 with TRBJ2-7; TRBD1 aligns across 10 bases. The V and J ends lost 2 bases and 3 bases, in that order; junction bases with no gene match: 13. Germline V CDR1 and CDR2: SGHAT, FQDESV (reference sequence). CDR3 length equals 18 residues. DNA of the CDR3: TGTGCCAGCAGCTTATGGCGAGGGACCGGGACAGGGGTCTACGAGCAGTACTTC. This encodes CASSLWRGTGTGVYEQYF.

A remark on this clonotype: Its ends do not fully match the called genes, so a read error is possible. The chain has TRBV5-1 and TRBJ2-3, with 10 bases lining up with TRBD2. This CDR3 contains 15 residues. Germline V gives CDR1 SGHRS, CDR2 YFSETQ. The CDR3 DNA is TGTGCCAGCAGACGGATAGCGGGAGGCTCAGATACGCAGTATTTT. It specifies CASRRIAGGSDTQYF.

The CDR3 DNA reads as TGTGCCACCAGCGCTTCGGGAGCGGGAAGCACAGATACGCAGTATTTT. Translating it yields CATSASGAGSTDTQYF. V gene TRBV24-1 combines with J gene TRBJ2-3; 7 bases fit TRBD2. There are 16 residues in the CDR3. Germline CDR1 reads KGHDR; CDR2 reads SFDVKD. J gave up 0 bases and V 7 bases, and 9 bases lay outside the gene matches.

This chain links TRBV20-1 with TRBJ2-2; no reliable D call. The CDR3 is made up of 14 amino acids. V was trimmed by 3 bases and J by 4 bases, leaving 12 bases between them. The germline gives CDR1 DFQATT, CDR2 SNEGSKA (reference sequence). CDR3 sequence (DNA): TGCAGTGCTAGTTCTCAAGCAGGCACCGGGGAGCTGTTTTTT. This sequence encodes CSASSQAGTGELFF.